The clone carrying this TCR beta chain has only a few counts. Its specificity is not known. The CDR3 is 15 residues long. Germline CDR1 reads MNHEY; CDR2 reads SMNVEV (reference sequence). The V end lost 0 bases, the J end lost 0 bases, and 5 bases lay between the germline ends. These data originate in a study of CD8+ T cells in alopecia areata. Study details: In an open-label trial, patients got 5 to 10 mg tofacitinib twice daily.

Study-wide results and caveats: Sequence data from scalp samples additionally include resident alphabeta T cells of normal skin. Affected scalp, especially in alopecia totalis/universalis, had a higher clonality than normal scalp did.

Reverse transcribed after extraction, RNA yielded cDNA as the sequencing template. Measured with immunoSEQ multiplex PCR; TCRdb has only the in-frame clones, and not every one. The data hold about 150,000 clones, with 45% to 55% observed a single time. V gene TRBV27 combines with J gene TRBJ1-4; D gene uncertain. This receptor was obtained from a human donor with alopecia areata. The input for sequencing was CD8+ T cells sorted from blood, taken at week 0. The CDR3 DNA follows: TGTGCCAGCAGTTTATCTCCTTCAACTAATGAAAAACTGTTTTTT. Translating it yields CASSLSPSTNEKLFF.